The 26 T cell receptor beta chains given below trace back to one sample, sequenced in a study of blood T cell repertoires in COVID-19. Some clones are missing from TCRdb's copy, which holds only in-frame ones; the method was immunoSEQ multiplex PCR. This sample has a few hundred thousand clones, with around 83% found just once. The material sequenced was PBMCs or T cells enriched from blood (not recorded which). The receptor set was obtained from a woman aged 40 to 55 who had recovered from COVID-19.

The genes are TRBV28 and TRBJ1-4; D call uncertain. The length of the CDR3 is 14 residues. Germline assignment: CDR1 MDHEN and CDR2 SYDVKM. Trimming took 6 bases from V and 4 from J, leaving 12 bases between them. Here the CDR3 reads CASRRAGNNEKLFF. The CDR3 DNA is TGTGCCAGCAGAAGGGCCGGGAATAATGAAAAACTGTTTTTT.

The chain recombines TRBV27 with TRBJ1-1, with D possibly being TRBD1 (6 bases). CDR1 and CDR2 (germline): MNHEY, SMNVEV (reference sequence). The CDR3 is 11 residues long. V was clipped by 6 bases and J by 8 bases, with 10 bases between them. CDR3 amino acids: CASRNRVEAFF. In DNA, the CDR3 is TGTGCCAGCAGGAACAGGGTGGAAGCTTTCTTT.

The V gene is TRBV28, the J gene TRBJ2-7; the match to TRBD2 covers 10 bases. V lost 7 bases to trimming and J lost 6 bases; unmatched junction nucleotides: 6. Germline-derived CDR1 and CDR2 are MDHEN and SYDVKM. The CDR3 totals 13 residues. The DNA for the CDR3 is TGTGCCAGCACGGCTAGCGGGAGAGCCGAGCAGTACTTC. Translation gives CASTASGRAEQYF.

The chain recombines TRBV2 with TRBJ1-4; TRBD1 aligns across 8 bases. The trim removed 6 bases at V and 7 bases at J, leaving 13 bases unmatched. The CDR3 has 16 residues. Germline CDR1 reads SNHLY; CDR2 reads FYNNEI. CDR3 residues: CASSRDRPRGGEKLFF. As DNA, the CDR3 is TGTGCCAGCAGCAGGGACAGGCCTAGGGGGGGTGAAAAACTGTTTTTT.

V and J are TRBV5-8 and TRBJ2-5, with D possibly matching TRBD1 (5 bases). Germline assignment: CDR1 SGHTS and CDR2 YDEGEE. Trimming removed 5 bases from V and 4 bases from J, with 21 bases in between. CDR3 length: 16 residues. The DNA for the CDR3 is TGTGCCAGCAGTTACAAAGGGGCGACGGACGCAGAGACCCAGTACTTC. Protein sequence: CASSYKGATDAETQYF.

V and J are TRBV18 and TRBJ1-1; unclear D gene. V was cut by 2 bases and J by 0 bases, with 7 bases left in between. Germline assignment: CDR1 KGHSH and CDR2 LQKENI. The CDR3 loop spans 14 amino acids. CDR3 in DNA: TGTGCCAGCTCACCAGAAGCGGTGAACACTGAAGCTTTCTTT. The encoded protein is CASSPEAVNTEAFF.

The genes are TRBV6-5 and TRBJ2-7, with TRBD1 as a possible D gene (6 bases). The CDR3 is 14 amino acids. Trimming pared 5 bases from V and 0 bases from J, leaving 11 bases between. Germline loops: CDR1 MNHEY, CDR2 SVGAGI. The CDR3 DNA reads TGTGCCAGCAGTCCGACAGGTAGCTCCTACGAGCAGTACGTC. This encodes CASSPTGSSYEQYV.

This clone has only a few counts. The genes are TRBV7-3 and TRBJ2-1; 14 positions match TRBD2. The V and J ends lost 4 bases and 10 bases, in that order; junction bases with no gene match: 6. The CDR3 has 15 residues. Germline assignment: CDR1 SGHTA and CDR2 FQGTGA. CDR3 DNA sequence: TGTGCCAGCAGCTCGACTAGCGGGAGGGCCGGGGAGCAGTTCTTC. Its translation: CASSSTSGRAGEQFF.

This chain links TRBV18 with TRBJ2-5; the match to TRBD2 covers 7 bases. J gave up 5 bases and V 2 bases, and 2 bases lay outside the gene matches. Germline V CDR1 and CDR2: KGHSH, LQKENI. This CDR3 is built from 13 residues. For the CDR3, the DNA is TGTGCCAGCTCACCAACCGGGAGGGAGACCCAGTACTTC. It specifies CASSPTGRETQYF.

This clone showed up just once. The rearrangement links TRBV28 to TRBJ1-1; D remains unclear. Trimming took off 7 bases at V and 4 bases at J, with 13 bases between the two ends. Germline CDR1 MDHEN, CDR2 SYDVKM. The CDR3 totals 13 residues. In DNA, the CDR3 is TGTGCCAGCACCCCACCTGAGGGCACTGAAGCTTTCTTT. It encodes CASTPPEGTEAFF. Filled out from reference TRBV28 and TRBJ1-1, the complete variable domain reads DVKVTQSSRYLVKRTGEKVFLECVQDMDHENMFWYRQDPGLGLRLIYFSYDVKMKEKGDIPEGYSVSREKKERFSLILESASTNQTSMYLCASTPPEGTEAFFGQGTRLTVV.

The chain employs TRBV14 and TRBJ1-1, with 11 bases lining up with TRBD1. Germline CDR1 SGHDN, CDR2 FVKESK. This CDR3 spans 13 amino acids. Unmatched junction bases numbered 4, after V lost 4 bases and J lost 9 bases. CDR3 protein: CASSLMDRGQAFF. DNA for the CDR3: TGTGCCAGCAGCCTTATGGACAGGGGGCAAGCTTTCTTT. The variable domain in full, completed from reference TRBV14 and TRBJ1-1, reads EAGVTQFPSHSVIEKGQTVTLRCDPISGHDNLYWYRRVMGKEIKFLLHFVKESKQDESGMPNNRFLAERTGGTYSTLKVQPAELEDSGVYFCASSLMDRGQAFFGQGTRLTVV.

The chain links TRBV19 to TRBJ1-2; the match to TRBD1 covers 7 bases. The CDR3 spans 14 residues. V shed 10 bases, J shed 2 bases, and the junction held 10 bases outside the gene matches. Germline V lookup: CDR1 LNHDA, CDR2 SQIVND (reference sequence). The CDR3 region has the DNA TGTGCCACCGGGCCAGGGGGATCGAACTATGGCTACACCTTC. Protein product: CATGPGGSNYGYTF.

V usage is TRBV6-5 and J usage is TRBJ1-5; tentative D call: TRBD1 (6 bases). Germline values: CDR1 MNHEY, CDR2 SVGAGI. This CDR3 has 13 amino acids. The V gene lost 6 bases and the J gene lost 5 bases, with 11 bases spanning the gap. The CDR3 DNA reads as TGTGCCAGCAGCCGGGACATTGATCAGCCCCAGCATTTT. Its protein product is CASSRDIDQPQHF.

The chain is built from TRBV7-2 and TRBJ1-3; D not certain. Germline loops: CDR1 SGHTA, CDR2 FQGNSA. V gave up 5 bases and J gave up 4 bases, with 15 bases separating them. The CDR3 has 15 amino acids. CDR3 sequence: CASSPPRGRGNTIYF. The DNA of the CDR3 is TGTGCCAGCAGCCCCCCGCGTGGTAGAGGAAACACCATATATTTT.

The V call is TRBV27, the J call TRBJ1-6; possible D gene TRBD1, 5 bases. The V gene's germline CDR1 is MNHEY and CDR2 SMNVEV (reference sequence). V was pared by 5 bases and J by 10 bases, with 18 bases between. This CDR3 spans 15 amino acids. DNA for the CDR3: TGTGCCAGCAGTCCGACAGACCAGGAAAGCTCACCCCTCCACTTT. This sequence encodes CASSPTDQESSPLHF.

This clone has a single count. V usage is TRBV18 and J usage is TRBJ2-6, with D perhaps TRBD2 (5 bases). V dropped 6 bases and J dropped 5 bases, with 14 bases sitting between them. The CDR3 has 15 residues. Germline CDR1 reads KGHSH; CDR2 reads LQKENI. This CDR3 is CASSWTRLRANVLTF. The CDR3, as DNA: TGTGCCAGCTCCTGGACTCGGTTAAGGGCCAACGTCCTGACTTTC.

The chain uses TRBV28 and TRBJ2-3; 7 bases line up with TRBD2. The trim removed 8 bases at V and 2 bases at J, leaving 10 bases unmatched. The CDR3 covers 15 residues. Per germline, CDR1 MDHEN and CDR2 SYDVKM. CDR3 in amino acids: CASVSLREFTDTQYF. DNA for the CDR3: TGTGCCAGCGTAAGTTTGCGGGAGTTCACAGATACGCAGTATTTT.

V usage is TRBV7-2 and J usage is TRBJ2-5, with 14 bases aligning to TRBD2. With 3 bases clipped from V and 4 bases from J, the junction kept 1 base outside the gene matches. CDR1 and CDR2 from the germline V gene are SGHTA and FQGNSA. This CDR3 has 15 residues. CDR3 sequence (DNA): TGTGCCAGCAGCTTGGGACTAGCGGGAGTAGAGACCCAGTACTTC. As protein: CASSLGLAGVETQYF.

This rearrangement joins TRBV4-2 to TRBJ2-3; 11 nucleotides match TRBD2. CDR3 length: 17 amino acids. J was trimmed by 1 base and V by 7 bases; bases with no gene match: 10. Germline V gene sequence: CDR1 LGHNA, CDR2 YNFKEQ. In DNA form, the CDR3 reads TGTGCCAGCACTCCTCAACAGACTAGCGGGGGCACAGATACGCAGTATTTT. It encodes CASTPQQTSGGTDTQYF.

The genes are TRBV10-1 and TRBJ2-3, with D perhaps matching TRBD1 (6 bases). This CDR3 region has 13 residues. CDR1 WNHNN and CDR2 SYGVQD come from the germline V gene (reference sequence). V lost 5 bases to trimming and J lost 4 bases, with 10 bases between them. The CDR3 here is CASSNYRADTQYF. The CDR3 nucleotides are TGCGCCAGCAGTAACTACAGGGCAGATACGCAGTATTTT.

The gene calls are TRBV9 and TRBJ2-5; TRBD2 aligns across 7 bases. The CDR3 spans 16 residues. Per germline, CDR1 SGDLS and CDR2 YYNGEE. Trimming removed 1 base from V and 5 bases from J; junction bases left unmatched: 11. As DNA, the CDR3 is TGTGCCAGCAGCGTAACTGGAACGGGAGGACGGGAGACCCAGTACTTC. Protein product: CASSVTGTGGRETQYF.

This chain links TRBV5-1 with TRBJ2-1; tentatively, D is TRBD2 (6 bases). CDR3 length: 14 residues. The germline V gene has CDR1 SGHRS and CDR2 YFSETQ. V shed 0 bases and J shed 7 bases, with 11 bases lying between them. CDR3 protein: CASSLAGSGNEQFF. For the CDR3, the DNA is TGCGCCAGCAGCTTGGCCGGTAGCGGAAATGAGCAGTTCTTC. Using reference TRBV5-1 and TRBJ2-1 for the parts outside the CDR3, the full variable domain is KAGVTQTPRYLIKTRGQQVTLSCSPISGHRSVSWYQQTPGQGLQFLFEYFSETQRNKGNFPGRFSGRQFSNSRSEMNVSTLELGDSALYLCASSLAGSGNEQFFGPGTRLTVL.

The chain links TRBV5-4 to TRBJ2-5, with D possibly matching TRBD1 (5 bases). V was clipped by 3 bases and J by 7 bases, with 10 bases between them. Germline V gene lookup returns CDR1 SGHNT and CDR2 YYREEE (reference sequence). The CDR3 covers 12 residues. CDR3 in amino acids: CASSSGSGTQYF. In nucleotides, the CDR3 is TGTGCCAGCAGCTCAGGGTCGGGGACCCAGTACTTC.

This chain joins TRBV28 and TRBJ1-1; TRBD1 matches 7 bases. Germline-derived CDR1 and CDR2 are MDHEN and SYDVKM. The V gene end was trimmed by 4 bases and the J gene end by 7 bases; junction bases not matched to a gene: 15. This CDR3 spans 16 amino acids. CDR3 in DNA: TGTGCCAGCAGTTATAATGACAGGGCTGTTGGTGGTGAAGCTTTCTTT. Protein sequence: CASSYNDRAVGGEAFF.

This clone was seen once. The J gene is TRBJ2-3, the V gene TRBV2; TRBD2 is a possible D gene (5 bases). Germline assignment: CDR1 SNHLY and CDR2 FYNNEI. V was trimmed by 0 bases and J by 4 bases, leaving 11 bases between them. The CDR3 is 15 residues long. In DNA, the CDR3 is TGTGCCAGCAGTGAAGCCCCGGAGAGGGCAGATACGCAGTATTTT. Translation: CASSEAPERADTQYF.

This clone occurred a few times. This rearrangement joins TRBV10-1 to TRBJ2-3; 9 nucleotides align to TRBD1. The trim removed 3 bases at V and 5 bases at J, leaving 6 bases unmatched. CDR1 is WNHNN, CDR2 SYGVQD, per germline (reference sequence). The CDR3 consists of 15 residues. CDR3 in amino acids: CASSDRDRALDTQYF. The CDR3 DNA reads as TGCGCCAGCAGTGACCGGGACAGGGCGCTAGATACGCAGTATTTT.